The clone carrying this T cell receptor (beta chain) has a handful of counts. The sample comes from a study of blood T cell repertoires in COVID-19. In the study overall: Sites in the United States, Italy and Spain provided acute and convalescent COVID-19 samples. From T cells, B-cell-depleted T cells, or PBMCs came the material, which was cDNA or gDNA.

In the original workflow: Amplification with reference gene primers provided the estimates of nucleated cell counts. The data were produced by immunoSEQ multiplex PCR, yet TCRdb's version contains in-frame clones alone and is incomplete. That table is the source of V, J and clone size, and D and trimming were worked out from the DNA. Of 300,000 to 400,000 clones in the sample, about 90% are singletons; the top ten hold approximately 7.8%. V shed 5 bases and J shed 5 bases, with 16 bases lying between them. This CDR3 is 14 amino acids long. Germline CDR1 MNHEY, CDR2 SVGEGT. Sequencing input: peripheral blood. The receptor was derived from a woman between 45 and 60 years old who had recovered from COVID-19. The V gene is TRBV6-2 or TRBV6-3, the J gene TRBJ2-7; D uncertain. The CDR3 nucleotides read TGTGCCAGCAGTGGTACGGTGGTATCCCACGAGCAGTACTTC. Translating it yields CASSGTVVSHEQYF.